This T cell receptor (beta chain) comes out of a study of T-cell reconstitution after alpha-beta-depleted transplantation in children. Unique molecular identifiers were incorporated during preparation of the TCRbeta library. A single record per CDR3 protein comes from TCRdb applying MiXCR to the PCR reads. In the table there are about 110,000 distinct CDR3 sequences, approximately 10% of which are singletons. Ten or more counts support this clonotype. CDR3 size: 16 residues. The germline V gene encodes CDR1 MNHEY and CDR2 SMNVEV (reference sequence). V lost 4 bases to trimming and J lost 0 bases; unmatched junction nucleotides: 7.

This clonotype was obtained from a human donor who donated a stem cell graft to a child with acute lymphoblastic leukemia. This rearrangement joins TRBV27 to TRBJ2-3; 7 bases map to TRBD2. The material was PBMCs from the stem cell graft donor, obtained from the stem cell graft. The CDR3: CASSSWGGVSTDTQYF. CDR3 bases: TGTGCCAGCAGTTCCTGGGGGGGTGTTAGCACAGATACGCAGTATTTT.